This is a list of T cell receptor beta chains from one sample in a study of tumor and adjacent non-tumor tissue in lung cancer. TCRdb re-called the multiplex PCR reads through MiXCR, storing one row per CDR3 protein. Among 45,000 to 65,000 distinct CDR3 sequences, 74% were seen once, and the ten largest hold 20% to 25%. Sequencing was performed on distant non-tumor lung tissue. The origin of the receptors is a woman aged 60-75 years with non-small cell lung cancer. The CDR3 runs from the conserved cysteine through the conserved F or W. The order of the fields is V gene, J gene, D gene, clone size, CDR3 DNA, CDR3 protein. D genes are given only for firm matches. Expanded clones get a size class; other rows say once, few or many, or leave the size out.

TRBV11-2	TRBJ2-2	-	few	TGTACCAGCAGCCCTCGGAGGGCGCGGGAGCTGTTTTTT	CTSSPRRARELFF
TRBV20-1	TRBJ2-1	-	-	TGCAGTGCCCCGAGGGGGGAACTCTCTTACAATGAGCAGTTCTTC	CSAPRGELSYNEQFF
TRBV2	TRBJ2-1	TRBD1	-	TGTGCCAGCAGTGAGAGAGGCGGGACAGGCGATGGGCAGTTCTTC	CASSERGGTGDGQFF
TRBV11-2	TRBJ2-5	TRBD1	-	TGTACCAGCAGCTCGACAGGGTCAGGGGGCGGGACCCAATACTTC	CTSSSTGSGGGTQYF
TRBV29-1	TRBJ2-3	-	-	TGCGGCGTTGATGGGGTGGAGGGCACAGAGGGTACGCAGAATTTT	CGVDGVEGTEGTQNF
TRBV11-3	TRBJ2-1	-	-	TGTGCCAGCAGCTTAGAAGGGTATGAGCAGTTCTTC	CASSLEGYEQFF
TRBV4-3	TRBJ2-2	-	medium-sized	TGCGCCAGCAGCCAAGGGACAGGAGGGTTGAACACCGGGGAGCTGTTTTTT	CASSQGTGGLNTGELFF
TRBV20-1	TRBJ1-1	-	-	TGCAGTGCCAAGAGTGGTGGGGGGTTCACTGAAGCTTTCTTT	CSAKSGGGFTEAFF
TRBV5-1	TRBJ2-3	-	-	TGCGCCGGCAGCTCAAACAACGGGGGGCCCAGCACAGATACGCAGTATTTT	CAGSSNNGGPSTDTQYF
TRBV6-2/TRBV6-3	TRBJ2-3	TRBD2	-	TGTGCCATCAGTTACTCGATAGTGACTAGCGGTTCTTCGGTAGGAAATACGCAGTATTTT	CAISYSIVTSGSSVGNTQYF
TRBV5-1	TRBJ2-3	TRBD1	-	TGCGCCAGCAGCTCTAGGACAGGGGCAATAGATACGCAGTATTTT	CASSSRTGAIDTQYF
TRBV29-1	TRBJ1-2	TRBD1	-	TGCTGCGTTGTCCCCCCCCCCTTCGCTGCAGGGGGCGTCGGGGGCTACACCTTC	CCVVPPPFAAGGVGGYTF
TRBV29-1	TRBJ2-2	TRBD2	-	TGCAGCGCCATCCCAGGACTAGTGAACTCCGGGAAGCTGTTTTTT	CSAIPGLVNSGKLFF
TRBV5-1	TRBJ1-2	-	many	TGCGCCAGCAGCTTGAGTACGATTTCCTATGGCTACACCTTC	CASSLSTISYGYTF
TRBV6-2/TRBV6-3	TRBJ1-5	-	-	TGTGCCAGCAGCCCATCGAGCTACAGGTCGCCGAATCAGCCCCAGCATTTT	CASSPSSYRSPNQPQHF
TRBV6-5	TRBJ2-1	TRBD2	-	TGTGCCAGCGGATACAAGGCTAGCGGGGGTTACAATGAGCAGTTCTTC	CASGYKASGGYNEQFF
TRBV9	TRBJ2-3	-	-	TGTGCCAGCCGCAAAGGCCCCTTTAGCGCACGCACAGATACGCAGTATTTT	CASRKGPFSARTDTQYF
TRBV4-3	TRBJ1-6	-	-	TGCGCCAGCAGCCATCAGAGGTATTCACCCCTCCACTTT	CASSHQRYSPLHF
TRBV4-3	TRBJ2-3	TRBD2	once	TGCGCCCGCAGCCAAGGGACTAGTGGGGCAGTTACGCAGTATTTT	CARSQGTSGAVTQYF
TRBV4-3	TRBJ2-6	-	-	TGCGCCAGCAGCCAAGGGACAGCCGGGGCCAACATCCTGACTTTC	CASSQGTAGANILTF
TRBV20-1	TRBJ2-1	-	-	TGCAGTGCTTCCCAGTCGGACTTCGGTGAGCAGCTCTTC	CSASQSDFGEQLF
TRBV7-9	TRBJ2-3	-	many	TGTGCCAGCAGCTTCGTTACAGATACGCAGTATTTT	CASSFVTDTQYF
TRBV28	TRBJ2-1	TRBD1	-	TGTGCCAGCAGCCGGACAGGGGGATACAATAAACAGTTCTTC	CASSRTGGYNKQFF
TRBV30	TRBJ2-1	-	-	TGTGCCTGGAGTATCACCGAGACAGGTTACAATAAGCAGTTCTTC	CAWSITETGYNKQFF
TRBV28	TRBJ2-1	-	-	TGTCCCAGCAGTTTATCCCGATACAATGAGCAGTTATTC	CPSSLSRYNEQLF
TRBV11-2	TRBJ2-7	-	medium-sized	TGTGCCAGCAGCTTAGGAGCAGGGTCATACTACGAGCAGTACTTC	CASSLGAGSYYEQYF
TRBV11-2	TRBJ1-6	-	-	TGTGCCAACAGGTTTTCATCTAATTCACCTCTCCACTTT	CANRFSSNSPLHF
TRBV29-1	TRBJ2-5	-	-	TGCAGCGTTGGTTGGGTGGAGACCCAGTACTTC	CSVGWVETQYF
TRBV6-2/TRBV6-3	TRBJ2-1	-	-	TGTGCCAGCACCGCGACACTCTCTTACAATGAGCAGTCCTTC	CASTATLSYNEQSF
TRBV12-3/TRBV12-4	TRBJ2-2	-	-	TGTGCCAGCAGACACCAGGGAATCGGGGAGCCGTTTTTT	CASRHQGIGEPFF
TRBV11-3	TRBJ1-6	-	-	TGTGCCAGCAGCTTGGAGGACAGATATAATACACCCCTCCATTTT	CASSLEDRYNTPLHF
TRBV29-1	TRBJ2-3	TRBD2	-	TGCAGCGCTCACGGGGGGAACACAGATACGCAGTATTTT	CSAHGGNTDTQYF
TRBV4-1	TRBJ2-7	TRBD1	-	TGCGCCAGCAGGCCAACTAGGGACAGTTACGAGCAGTACTTC	CASRPTRDSYEQYF
TRBV5-4	TRBJ2-1	-	many	TGTGCCAGCAGCTTGGGCCTGAGAAATGAGCAGCTCTTC	CASSLGLRNEQLF
TRBV5-6	TRBJ2-3	-	once	TGTACCAGCAGCTTGGGGTCCCATAGCATAGATACGCCGTATTTT	CTSSLGSHSIDTPYF
TRBV20-1	TRBJ1-1	-	few	TGCAGTGCTAGAACTAATAGGGGCGACACTGAAGCTTTCTTT	CSARTNRGDTEAFF
TRBV20-1	TRBJ2-7	TRBD2	few	TGCAGTGCTAGTACATCGTTTCGGGGGGGTAGAGAGCAGTACTTC	CSASTSFRGGREQYF
TRBV29-1	TRBJ2-5	TRBD2	-	TGCAGCATGGGGACTAGCAGAGAGACCCAGTATTTC	CSMGTSRETQYF
TRBV28	TRBJ1-4	-	few	TGTACCAACAGTTCCTGGGGGACAAAACCTGAAAAACTGTTTTTT	CTNSSWGTKPEKLFF
TRBV29-1	TRBJ2-7	-	-	TGCAGCATTCTGGGGGCAAGTGGTTACGAGAAGTACTTC	CSILGASGYEKYF
TRBV12-3/TRBV12-4	TRBJ2-1	-	-	TGTGCCAGCAGGAATAGCGGTGGATACAATGAGCAGCTCTTC	CASRNSGGYNEQLF
TRBV13	TRBJ2-1	TRBD1	-	TGTGCCAGCACCATAACAGGGGTTGATGAGCGGTTCTTC	CASTITGVDERFF
TRBV28	TRBJ2-6	-	-	TGTGCCAGCAGTTACACAGGGATCGGGACCAACGTTCTGACTTTC	CASSYTGIGTNVLTF
TRBV5-1	TRBJ2-1	-	few	TGCGCCAGCGGCCCTGAAATCGGGTCCTACATTGAGCAGTTCTTC	CASGPEIGSYIEQFF
TRBV6-2/TRBV6-3	TRBJ2-2	TRBD2	-	TGTGTCAGCAGCCCCTGGGTAGCGGGGGCATACACCGGGGAGCTGTTTTTT	CVSSPWVAGAYTGELFF
TRBV4-1	TRBJ1-2	-	once	TGCGCCAGCAGCCAAGCGGGGGGATGGGATACCTACACCTTT	CASSQAGGWDTYTF
TRBV6-5	TRBJ2-7	-	-	TGTGCCAGCAGTTACCCCGGACAGTGGGGGTACGAACAGTACTTC	CASSYPGQWGYEQYF
TRBV6-2/TRBV6-3	TRBJ2-6	-	-	TGTGCCAGCAGTTCCGCGGGGTCTGGGGCCAACGTCCCGACTTTC	CASSSAGSGANVPTF